This is a list of T cell receptor beta chains from one sample in a study of shared clonotypes between healthy human individuals. Data came from immunoSEQ multiplex PCR; TCRdb stores just in-frame clones and leaves some out. The sample holds nearly 1 million clones; 60% to 85% are singletons and the top ten take about 1.5%. Sequencing used memory CD4+ T cells sorted from blood. Every receptor here comes from a man younger than 35 in good health. CDR3s include the opening cysteine and the closing phenylalanine or tryptophan. D genes are given only for firm matches. Only some rows state a clone size, as once, few, many or a class for expanded clones.

j_call,cdr3_length,clone_size,v_call,d_call,cdr3_nt,cdr3_aa
TRBJ2-2,15,NA,TRBV9,NA,TGTGCCAGCAGCGTAGTTTCGCTGTCTACCGGGGAGCTGTTTTTT,CASSVVSLSTGELFF
TRBJ1-4,14,NA,TRBV2,NA,TGTGCCAGCAACGATCGCGTTCTTAATGAAAAACTGTTTTTT,CASNDRVLNEKLFF
TRBJ2-1,14,few,TRBV30,TRBD2,TGTGCCTGGGAACTAGCGGGAGGGCCTTATGAGCAGTTCTTC,CAWELAGGPYEQFF
TRBJ1-2,16,NA,TRBV5-6,TRBD1,TGTGCCAGCAGCTCGAACCTACAGGGGGTAGCTATGAGCTACACCTTC,CASSSNLQGVAMSYTF
TRBJ2-7,16,NA,TRBV7-2,TRBD2,TGTGCCAGCAGCTTAGCGCGGGTAGCGGGAGTGAAAGAGCAGTACTTC,CASSLARVAGVKEQYF
TRBJ1-1,16,NA,TRBV4-1,NA,TGCGCCAGCAGCCAACCCAGAAGGGGAATGAGCACTGAAGCTTTCTTT,CASSQPRRGMSTEAFF
TRBJ2-2,13,NA,TRBV10-1,NA,TGCGCCAGCAGTGAGTCCGGAGCCGGGGAGCTGTTTTTT,CASSESGAGELFF
TRBJ2-4,13,NA,TRBV7-2,NA,TGTGCCAGCAGCCCCGGGATAAAAAACATTCAGTACTTC,CASSPGIKNIQYF
TRBJ1-3,15,NA,TRBV10-2,NA,TGCGCCAGCAGCTCCGGGACGGTAACTGGAAACACCATATATTTT,CASSSGTVTGNTIYF
TRBJ2-1,13,many,TRBV18,TRBD2,TGTGCCAGCTCTGGCGGGGGTAAAAATGAGCAGTTCTTC,CASSGGGKNEQFF
TRBJ2-7,19,NA,TRBV5-1,TRBD1,TGCGCCAGCAGCCGTCGGCCTACAGGGGGAAATATCGAATCCTACGAGCAGTACTTC,CASSRRPTGGNIESYEQYF
TRBJ1-2,16,NA,TRBV5-6,TRBD1,TGTGCCAGCAGCTTGTTCGACGGGACAGGGTACTATGGCTACACCTTC,CASSLFDGTGYYGYTF
TRBJ1-2,14,few,TRBV10-2,NA,TGCGCCAGCAGTGACTCCAATGGATCGGGTGGCTACACCTTC,CASSDSNGSGGYTF
TRBJ2-4,14,NA,TRBV10-2,NA,TGCGCCAGCAGCTCGGGACTGGAAAAAAACATTCAGTACTTC,CASSSGLEKNIQYF
TRBJ2-7,17,NA,TRBV11-2,NA,TGTGCCAGCAGCTTAGTTCCATCTAGCAGCCGCGCCTACGAGCAGTACTTC,CASSLVPSSSRAYEQYF
TRBJ1-3,14,NA,TRBV5-6,NA,TGTGCCAGCAGCTCGTGGGGCTCTGGAAACACCATATATTTT,CASSSWGSGNTIYF
TRBJ2-5,15,NA,TRBV27,TRBD1,TGTGCCAGCAGTTTAGGGAAGAACAGGGGGGAGACCCAGTACTTC,CASSLGKNRGETQYF
TRBJ1-6,13,NA,TRBV9,NA,TGTGCCAGCGGGAGCACGCTAGGGTCACCCCTCCACTTT,CASGSTLGSPLHF
TRBJ2-3,17,NA,TRBV5-4,TRBD2,TGTGCCAGCAGCCCGGGAGGACTAGCGGGAGGCACAGATACGCAGTATTTT,CASSPGGLAGGTDTQYF
TRBJ2-5,14,many,TRBV30,TRBD2,TGTGCCTGGAGGGGCGGGGGGTCTGGAGAGACCCAGTACTTC,CAWRGGGSGETQYF
TRBJ1-2,13,NA,TRBV6-1,NA,TGTGCCAGCAGTGAAGACAGTCTGGGGCGCTACACCTTC,CASSEDSLGRYTF
TRBJ2-1,13,NA,TRBV30,TRBD2,TGTGCCGGCCGACTAGCGGGGGGCAATGAGCAGTTCTTC,CAGRLAGGNEQFF
TRBJ2-5,13,NA,TRBV5-1,NA,TGCGCCAGCAGCGCAGGGGACGTTGAGACCCAGTACTTC,CASSAGDVETQYF
TRBJ1-2,14,once,TRBV30,TRBD1,TGTGCCTGGACTCTAGGACAGGCCAACTATGGCTACACCTTC,CAWTLGQANYGYTF
TRBJ1-6,13,NA,TRBV10-3,NA,TGTGCCATCAGTGAGTCCGGTACTGCACCCCTCCACTTT,CAISESGTAPLHF